These 23 T cell receptor beta chains share one sample of origin, sequenced in a study of Graves' ophthalmopathy and Graves' hyperthyroidism. Amplified material comprised TCR beta CDR3 regions derived from RNA transcripts. Amplification began with first-round RT-PCR using HTBI primers, then second-round multiplex PCR was performed. TCRdb re-derived calls from the multiplex PCR reads in MiXCR, one entry per CDR3 protein. The table lists almost 750,000 distinct CDR3 sequences, approximately 40% of them singletons. Sequenced sample: peripheral blood. The receptors here all came from an adult man with Graves' ophthalmopathy.

The chain joins TRBV29-1 to TRBJ1-2; a weak D match, TRBD1 (6 bases). CDR1 and CDR2 from the germline V gene are SQVTM and ANQGSEA. Trimming removed 6 bases at V and 2 bases at J, with 7 bases between. This CDR3 comprises 11 residues. The CDR3, as DNA: TGCAGCGTCACAGGGAACTATGGCTACACCTTC. Residues: CSVTGNYGYTF.

Regarding this clonotype: The germline gene is not matched at one end of the junction; a read error may be the cause. V and J are TRBV7-6 and TRBJ2-6; D could derive from TRBD1 or TRBD2 (5 bases each). Germline CDR1 and CDR2: SGHVS and FNYEAQ. The CDR3 covers 16 residues. The CDR3 loop is CAGSRVGDAGANVLTF. CDR3 nucleotide sequence: TGTGCCGGATCCCGAGTAGGGGACGCTGGGGCCAACGTCCTCACTTTC.

The CDR3 here is CSARDLGAEQYF. The CDR3, as DNA: TGCAGTGCTAGAGATTTGGGGGCCGAGCAGTACTTC. This rearrangement joins TRBV20-1 to TRBJ2-7; TRBD1 is a possible D gene (6 bases). The germline V gene has CDR1 DFQATT and CDR2 SNEGSKA (reference sequence). CDR3 size: 12 residues. Trimming cost V 0 bases and J 6 bases, with 9 bases left between them.

The table lists this clonotype with a few counts. CDR3 in DNA: TGTGCCAGCAGAACCACAGGGATTGGCTACACCTTC. Its protein is CASRTTGIGYTF. The chain links TRBV12-3 or TRBV12-4 to TRBJ1-2; a possible D gene is TRBD1 (6 bases). The CDR3 runs 12 residues. Trimming removed 6 bases at V and 7 bases at J, with 12 bases between.

In this sample, this clonotype turned up once. A junction end diverges from the germline sequence, so it may reflect a read error. The gene calls are TRBV19 and TRBJ1-4; 10 nucleotides match TRBD1. This CDR3 contains 15 residues. Germline CDR1 LNHDA, CDR2 SQIVND (reference sequence). In nucleotides, the CDR3 is TGTGCCAGTAGTACGATCGGACAGGGGGACGAAAAACTGGTTTTT. The encoded protein is CASSTIGQGDEKLVF.

This clonotype was seen repeatedly, ten times or more. The chain is built from TRBV12-3 or TRBV12-4 and TRBJ1-2; unclear D gene. The CDR3 sequence is 12 residues long. The V and J ends lost 8 bases and 2 bases respectively, with 9 bases between them. For the CDR3, the DNA is TGTGCCAGCTCCTCTGTCAACTATGGCTACACCTTC. Translation: CASSSVNYGYTF.

As concerns this clonotype: A single base separates this from a much larger clone, so it may be a read error. V is TRBV7-8 and J is TRBJ1-6; D is undetermined. The CDR3 length is 13 residues. Germline CDR1 SGHVS, CDR2 FQNEAQ. The CDR3 loop reads CANSLTTNSPLHF. CDR3 in DNA: TGTGCCAACAGCTTAACGACCAATTCACCCCTCCACTTT.

This clonotype was seen more than once but under ten times. The chain joins TRBV7-2 to TRBJ2-7; perhaps D is TRBD1 or TRBD2 (5 bases each). Trimming stripped 5 bases from V and 0 bases from J, with 14 bases between. Germline V gene data show CDR1 as SGHTA and CDR2 as FQGNSA. The CDR3 has 15 amino acids. The CDR3 loop reads CASSTGMGVSYEQYF. The CDR3 region has the DNA TGTGCCAGCAGCACCGGGATGGGGGTCTCCTACGAGCAGTACTTC.

The rearrangement links TRBV7-2 to TRBJ1-2, with 8 bases matching TRBD1. V dropped 1 base and J dropped 7; count of bases not matched to a gene: 8. The V gene's germline CDR1 is SGHTA and CDR2 FQGNSA. The CDR3 runs to 15 residues. CDR3 residues: CASSLGGQEFGGYTF. The CDR3 region has the DNA TGTGCCAGCAGCTTAGGGGGACAGGAGTTTGGTGGCTACACCTTC.

This clonotype came up a few times. A much more abundant neighbour one base away suggests this may be a read error. The chain carries TRBV2 and TRBJ1-1, with D possibly being TRBD1 (6 bases). Trimming took off 6 bases at V and 6 bases at J, with 20 bases between the two ends. The CDR3 runs to 15 residues. From germline, CDR1 is SNHLY and CDR2 FYNNEI. The CDR3 protein is CASSLSSRGGSEAFF. The CDR3 nucleotides read TGTGCCAGCAGCTTATCGTCCAGGGGAGGGTCTGAAGCTTTCTTT.

There are many counts of this clonotype. The genes are TRBV7-2 and TRBJ1-2; D is perhaps TRBD1 (5 bases). This CDR3 region has 14 residues. The V and J ends lost 3 bases and 1 base respectively, with 9 bases between them. CDR1 and CDR2 from the germline V gene are SGHTA and FQGNSA. The CDR3 loop reads CASSLGRINYGYTF. The CDR3 coding sequence is TGTGCCAGCAGCTTGGGACGGATTAACTATGGCTACACCTTC.

The J gene is TRBJ1-1, the V gene TRBV20-1, with 7 nucleotides matching TRBD1. The CDR3 is 14 residues long. Trimming cost V 4 bases and J 5 bases; bases outside gene matches: 10. Germline loops: CDR1 DFQATT, CDR2 SNEGSKA (reference sequence). The chain's CDR3 is CSATPRQGRTEAFF. CDR3 DNA sequence: TGCAGTGCTACGCCTCGACAGGGTCGGACTGAAGCTTTCTTT.

This clonotype was seen a handful of times. The chain has TRBV11-1 and TRBJ1-4; TRBD1 is a possible D gene (5 bases). CDR1 is SGHAT, CDR2 FQDESV, per germline (reference sequence). This CDR3 is built from 16 residues. Trimming removed 4 bases at V and 3 bases at J, with 15 bases between. CDR3 sequence: CASSSQLGGPNEKLFF. The CDR3 nucleotides read TGTGCCAGCAGCTCCCAGCTGGGGGGACCTAATGAAAAACTGTTTTTT.

With regard to this clonotype: A clone one base away is much larger, so this may be a read error. The chain links TRBV25-1 to TRBJ1-4; 10 bases line up with TRBD1. Germline CDR1 MGHDK, CDR2 SYGVNS. J gave up 13 bases and V 6 bases, and 8 bases lay outside the gene matches. The CDR3 has 13 amino acids. The DNA for the CDR3 is TGTGCCAGCAGCTGGGGGACAGGGGTGAGACTGTTTTTT. Translation: CASSWGTGVRLFF.

This chain links TRBV9 with TRBJ1-1, with D possibly TRBD1 on 6 matching bases. This CDR3 spans 17 amino acids. Germline CDR1 and CDR2: SGDLS and YYNGEE. Trimming pared 6 bases from V and 1 base from J, leaving 22 bases between. CDR3 sequence (DNA): TGTGCCAGCACTATTCTTACAGGGCCTTACCCGAACACTGAAGCTTTCTTT. Translation gives CASTILTGPYPNTEAFF.

This clonotype has only a few counts. The J gene is TRBJ2-7, the V gene TRBV7-2, with D perhaps matching TRBD1 or TRBD2 (5 bases each). This CDR3 is 16 amino acids long. Germline assignment: CDR1 SGHTA and CDR2 FQGNSA. V was pared by 6 bases and J by 4 bases, with 22 bases between. The CDR3 here is CASRPRFGAVGYEQYF. The CDR3 region has the DNA TGTGCCAGCAGGCCCCGGTTCGGGGCGGTGGGATACGAGCAGTACTTC.

This clonotype has a count of ten or more. This chain joins TRBV19 and TRBJ1-5, with unresolved D. The CDR3 is 13 amino acids. CDR1 and CDR2 from the germline V gene are LNHDA and SQIVND (reference sequence). V was pared by 4 bases and J by 1 base, with 5 bases between. The CDR3: CASSRNSNQPQHF. The CDR3 DNA follows: TGTGCCAGTAGTAGAAACAGCAATCAGCCCCAGCATTTT.

This clonotype was recorded many times. The DNA for the CDR3 is TGTGCCAGCAGCTTAGCGCTGGGGTTTCGGGAGACCCAGTACTTC. It is translated as CASSLALGFRETQYF. The chain couples TRBV7-6 to TRBJ2-5, with unresolved D. The V gene lost 0 bases and the J gene lost 5 bases, with 13 bases spanning the gap. The CDR3 is 15 residues long. Germline CDR1 and CDR2: SGHVS and FNYEAQ.

J is TRBJ2-7 and V is TRBV20-1; D assignment may be TRBD1 or TRBD2 (5 bases each). The CDR3 extends over 15 amino acids. Trimming cost V 6 bases and J 2 bases, with 20 bases left between them. Germline CDR1 reads DFQATT; CDR2 reads SNEGSKA (reference sequence). The CDR3 is CSAHNRDQGAYEQYF. For the CDR3, the DNA is TGCAGTGCCCACAATAGGGATCAGGGAGCCTACGAGCAGTACTTC.

The CDR3 nucleotides are TGTGCCAGCAGTTACTCCAGACAGGGGGGAATTTCCGGGGAGCTGTTTTTT. This sequence encodes CASSYSRQGGISGELFF. The genes are TRBV6-5 and TRBJ2-2, with TRBD1 matching 9 bases. The CDR3 is made up of 17 amino acids. Unmatched junction bases numbered 8, after V lost 0 bases and J lost 6 bases. The germline V gene encodes CDR1 MNHEY and CDR2 SVGAGI.

The J gene is TRBJ1-1, the V gene TRBV5-1; the D is unclear. The V end lost 3 bases, the J end lost 5 bases, and 14 bases lay between the germline ends. This CDR3 has 14 amino acids. Germline values: CDR1 SGHRS, CDR2 YFSETQ. The CDR3 sequence: CASSSLRRRTEAFF. CDR3 DNA sequence: TGCGCCAGCAGCTCGCTCCGGCGGAGGACTGAAGCTTTCTTT.

There are a few counts of this clonotype. V usage is TRBV5-8 and J usage is TRBJ1-1; TRBD1 aligns across 8 bases. The V gene end was trimmed by 4 bases and the J gene end by 6 bases; junction bases not matched to a gene: 5. Germline V gene data show CDR1 as SGHTS and CDR2 as YDEGEE. The CDR3 extends over 13 amino acids. CDR3 in DNA: TGTGCCAGCAGCCGGACAGGGTTACCTGAAGCTTTCTTT. The encoded protein is CASSRTGLPEAFF.

This chain joins TRBV10-3 and TRBJ1-5, with 8 bases matching TRBD1. V lost 3 bases, J lost 5 bases, and 6 bases stayed unmatched. This CDR3 contains 15 residues. Germline CDR1 is ENHRY and CDR2 is SYGVKD. The CDR3 nucleotides are TGTGCCATCAGTGACCTGGTGACAGGGGATCAGCCCCAGCATTTT. The encoded protein is CAISDLVTGDQPQHF.